This TCR beta chain was captured by sequencing in a study of blood T cell repertoires in COVID-19. Across the study: Acute-phase and convalescent COVID-19 samples originated in the United States, Italy and Spain. In each case, the material was cDNA or gDNA derived from T cells, B-cell-depleted T cells, or PBMCs.

The CDR3 contains 13 residues. V was clipped by 3 bases and J by 8 bases; unmatched bases: 3. Germline V lookup: CDR1 SGHRS, CDR2 YFSETQ. Authors' data handling: For nucleated cells, counts were estimated from reference gene primer amplification. TCRdb's copy holds only in-frame clones and misses some; the assay was immunoSEQ multiplex PCR. D and trimming were read from the DNA, whereas the V and J calls and clone size are those reported in that table. The sample has around 59,000 clones, 73% seen once. The sequence was collected from a woman aged 50 to 60 with active or convalescent COVID-19. Material: peripheral blood. This chain joins TRBV5-1 and TRBJ2-1, with 9 bases that match TRBD1. The CDR3 loop reads CASSSGQGHEQFF. DNA of the CDR3: TGCGCCAGCAGCTCTGGACAGGGGCATGAGCAGTTCTTC.